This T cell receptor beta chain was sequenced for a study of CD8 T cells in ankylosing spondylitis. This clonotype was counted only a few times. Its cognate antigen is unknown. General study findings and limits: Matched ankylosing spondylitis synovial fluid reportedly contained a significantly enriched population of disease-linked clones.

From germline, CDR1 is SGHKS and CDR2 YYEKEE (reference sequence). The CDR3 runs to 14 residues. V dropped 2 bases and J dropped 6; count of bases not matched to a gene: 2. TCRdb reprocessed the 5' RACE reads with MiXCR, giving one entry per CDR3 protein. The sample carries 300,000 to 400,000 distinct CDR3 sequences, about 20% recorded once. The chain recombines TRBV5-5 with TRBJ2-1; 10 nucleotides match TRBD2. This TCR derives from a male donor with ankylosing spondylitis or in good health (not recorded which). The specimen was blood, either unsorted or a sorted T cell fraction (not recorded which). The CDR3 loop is CASSFERGGNEQFF. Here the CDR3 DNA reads TGTGCCAGCAGCTTTGAGCGGGGGGGCAATGAGCAGTTCTTC.